This entry is about one T cell receptor beta chain. The antigen is undetermined. Only in-frame clones appear in the TCRdb table, and some are missing; sequencing was by immunoSEQ multiplex PCR. The sample carries about 33,000 clones, 79% recorded once. The data belong to a study of high-grade serous ovarian cancer treatment subgroups. Germline V gene sequence: CDR1 SGHRS, CDR2 YFSETQ. V dropped 0 bases and J dropped 4; count of bases not matched to a gene: 0. The CDR3 consists of 14 residues. Tumor samples were obtained before definitive surgery or chemotherapy. Study findings and constraints: Different patients shared almost no repertoire; same-patient tumors shared roughly 0.11 to 0.8.

V usage is TRBV5-1 and J usage is TRBJ2-5; TRBD2 aligns across 10 bases. The sequence was obtained from a human donor with high-grade serous ovarian cancer. The sequenced material came from tumor tissue. The CDR3 reads CASSLGLAGETQYF. DNA of the CDR3: TGCGCCAGCAGCTTGGGACTAGCGGGAGAGACCCAGTACTTC.